Each of the 10 T cell receptor beta chains below was sequenced from the same sample in a study of cytomegalovirus exposure and HLA in healthy donors. 13 Jbeta primers and 60 Vbeta primers were used for the PCR. Profiled with immunoSEQ multiplex PCR; TCRdb holds only in-frame clones, not every one. This sample has approximately 60,000 clones, with roughly 83% found just once. Specimen: PBMCs. These receptors all come from a man aged 30 to 45 in good health and CMV-seronegative.

J is TRBJ2-3 and V is TRBV6-4, with 9 bases matching TRBD1. J lost 4 bases, V lost 3 bases, and 2 bases had no gene match. Germline CDR1 and CDR2: MRHNA and SNTAGT. This CDR3 is 14 amino acids long. CDR3 residues: CASSETGGPDTQYF. As DNA, the CDR3 is TGTGCCAGCAGTGAAACAGGGGGCCCAGATACGCAGTATTTT.

The V and J genes are TRBV7-9 and TRBJ2-2; 9 bases fit TRBD2. Germline V gene data show CDR1 as SEHNR and CDR2 as FQNEAQ (reference sequence). CDR3 size: 16 residues. V dropped 2 bases and J dropped 4; count of bases not matched to a gene: 5. DNA for the CDR3: TGTGCCAGCAGCTTACTGGCGGGAGGGGCCACCGGGGAGCTGTTTTTT. Residues: CASSLLAGGATGELFF.

V is TRBV6-5 and J is TRBJ2-5, with 8 bases identical to TRBD1. The better agreement between TRBJ2-7 and the DNA end casts doubt on the J call. Germline values: CDR1 MNHEY, CDR2 SVGAGI. CDR3 size: 16 residues. CDR3 in amino acids: CASSYAGGQGSNEQYF. The CDR3 DNA sequence: TGTGCCAGCAGTTACGCGGGCGGACAGGGATCGAACGAGCAGTACTTC.

Worth noting for this clone: A read error may produce the germline difference seen at one junction end. The chain uses TRBV7-9 and TRBJ1-6; 8 bases are a match to TRBD1. Per germline, CDR1 SEHNR and CDR2 FQNEAQ (reference sequence). The CDR3 length is 18 residues. For the CDR3, the DNA is TGTTCCAGCAGCTGGGATCCGGGACAGGCTATCTATAATTCACCCCTCCACTTT. This sequence encodes CSSSWDPGQAIYNSPLHF.

V usage is TRBV2 and J usage is TRBJ2-1; maybe TRBD1 (5 bases). The CDR3 is 15 amino acids. From germline, CDR1 is SNHLY and CDR2 FYNNEI. Trimming removed 2 bases at V and 5 bases at J, with 13 bases between. CDR3 residues: CASSEWQGWDNEQFF. The CDR3 nucleotides are TGTGCCAGCAGTGAATGGCAGGGCTGGGACAATGAGCAGTTCTTC.

The chain recombines TRBV5-1 with TRBJ2-2; D is unresolved. This CDR3 region has 14 residues. Trimming cost V 1 base and J 0 bases, with 4 bases left between them. Germline V lookup: CDR1 SGHRS, CDR2 YFSETQ. CDR3 coding DNA: TGCGCCAGCAGCTTGCTCCCGAACACCGGGGAGCTGTTTTTT. It yields the protein CASSLLPNTGELFF. Variable domain in full (rest from reference TRBV5-1 and TRBJ2-2): KAGVTQTPRYLIKTRGQQVTLSCSPISGHRSVSWYQQTPGQGLQFLFEYFSETQRNKGNFPGRFSGRQFSNSRSEMNVSTLELGDSALYLCASSLLPNTGELFFGEGSRLTVL.

The J gene is TRBJ2-2, the V gene TRBV9; D ambiguous. Trimming cost V 0 bases and J 5 bases, with 8 bases left between them. CDR1 is SGDLS and CDR2 is YYNGEE in the germline V gene. This CDR3 spans 14 amino acids. The DNA of the CDR3 is TGTGCCAGCAGCGTAGCGGTCATAACCGGGGAGCTGTTTTTT. Protein: CASSVAVITGELFF. Supplemented by reference TRBV9 and TRBJ2-2, the full variable domain reads DSGVTQTPKHLITATGQRVTLRCSPRSGDLSVYWYQQSLDQGLQFLIQYYNGEERAKGNILERFSAQQFPDLHSELNLSSLELGDSALYFCASSVAVITGELFFGEGSRLTVL.

V and J are TRBV18 and TRBJ1-1, with a tentative D call TRBD1 (6 bases). V lost 3 bases and J 7 bases, leaving 18 bases between the germline ends. This CDR3 region has 15 residues. Germline V gene sequence: CDR1 KGHSH, CDR2 LQKENI. CDR3 protein: CASSPGVRGGGEAFF. The CDR3 nucleotides are TGTGCCAGCTCACCCGGGGTCAGGGGCGGAGGTGAAGCTTTCTTT.

V and J are TRBV2 and TRBJ1-4, with D hard to call. The CDR3 totals 15 residues. Germline lookup yields CDR1 SNHLY and CDR2 FYNNEI. V lost 6 bases, J lost 5 bases, and 16 bases lay in between. This CDR3 reads CASRAFYRVNEKLFF. The CDR3 nucleotides are TGTGCCAGCAGGGCTTTCTACCGGGTGAATGAAAAACTGTTTTTT.

The chain recombines TRBV5-6 with TRBJ1-4; the D gene is possibly TRBD1 (6 bases). The V gene lost 4 bases and the J gene lost 8 bases, with 18 bases spanning the gap. CDR1 and CDR2 from the germline V gene are SGHDT and YYEEEE. The CDR3 spans 15 residues. This CDR3 is CASSHKETQGEKLFF. CDR3 nucleotides: TGTGCCAGCAGCCATAAAGAGACCCAGGGGGAAAAACTGTTTTTT.